The T cell receptor beta chain described here comes from a study of T cells after posttransplantation cyclophosphamide. Worth noting for this clone: Antigen specificity is unknown.

The CDR3 covers 15 residues. The V end was cut by 7 bases, the J end by 5 bases, with 17 bases between. CDR1 and CDR2 from the germline V gene are MNHNS and SASEGT. Study-wide results and caveats: Recipient CMV seropositivity and CMV reactivation strongly tracked TRB clonality.

Sequencing was performed with immunoSEQ multiplex PCR; in TCRdb, only in-frame clones are kept and a portion is missing. The table has roughly 20,000 clones, 74% seen once. A marrow graft followed busulfan-fludarabine conditioning, with cyclophosphamide on days +3 and +4. This receptor was identified in a male patient aged 25 to 39 who received an allogeneic stem cell transplant from a related donor, was CMV-positive, and had acute GVHD only. Certain T cells may be donor cells from the graft. The material was PBMCs, obtained after an allogeneic stem cell transplant with post-transplant cyclophosphamide. The V and J genes are TRBV6-1 and TRBJ2-2; no firm D call. This CDR3 is CASTPIRESTGELFF. CDR3 in DNA: TGTGCCAGCACCCCAATCCGCGAAAGTACCGGGGAGCTGTTTTTT.